This entry lists 29 T cell receptor beta chains sequenced from one sample in a study of cytomegalovirus exposure and HLA in healthy donors. PCR amplification relied on 60 Vbeta primers (plus 13 Jbeta primers). Data came from immunoSEQ multiplex PCR; TCRdb stores just in-frame clones and leaves some out. The top ten hold around 6.6% of the sample, which has under 150,000 clones, 75% to 80% seen once. The sample comprised PBMCs. The receptors come from a woman between 40 and 55 years old in good health and CMV-seropositive.

The genes are TRBV6-5 and TRBJ2-7; 11 positions match TRBD1. The CDR3 spans 13 residues. CDR1 and CDR2 (germline): MNHEY, SVGAGI. Germline trimming cut 6 bases from V and 7 bases from J; bases unmatched to any gene: 5. DNA for the CDR3: TGTGCCAGCAGCCCCGGGACAGGGGGGGAGCAGTACTTC. Encoded protein: CASSPGTGGEQYF.

V is TRBV28 and J is TRBJ1-2; D is undetermined. The CDR3 spans 11 residues. V lost 4 bases, J lost 8 bases, and 8 bases lay in between. Germline V gene lookup returns CDR1 MDHEN and CDR2 SYDVKM. The CDR3 sequence: CASSSPRGYTF. The CDR3 DNA reads as TGTGCCAGCAGTTCCCCCCGGGGCTACACCTTC.

The chain has TRBV28 and TRBJ1-5; TRBD1 is a possible D gene (6 bases). V shed 3 bases and J shed 7 bases, with 13 bases lying between them. CDR1 and CDR2 (germline): MDHEN, SYDVKM. This CDR3 contains 14 residues. CDR3 DNA: TGTGCCAGCAGTTTGGGTGGGGGCCGGCAGCCCCAGCATTTT. Protein: CASSLGGGRQPQHF.

This sequence joins TRBV27 and TRBJ1-4; D remains unclear. Germline CDR1 is MNHEY and CDR2 is SMNVEV (reference sequence). This CDR3 contains 13 residues. V was cut by 4 bases and J by 7 bases, with 10 bases left in between. The CDR3 sequence: CASSSARGEKLFF. The CDR3 nucleotides read TGTGCCAGCAGTTCGGCTAGAGGTGAAAAACTGTTTTTT.

This chain connects TRBV4-1 to TRBJ1-2; D is unclear. With 1 base removed from V and 5 bases from J, the gap between germline ends came to 8 bases. CDR1 MGHRA and CDR2 YSYEKL come from the germline V gene. CDR3 length equals 13 residues. Here the CDR3 reads CASSQVAAYGYTF. CDR3 DNA sequence: TGCGCCAGCAGCCAAGTCGCGGCTTATGGCTACACCTTC.

The V gene is TRBV5-1, the J gene TRBJ2-7, with TRBD1 matching 10 bases. Germline CDR1 and CDR2: SGHRS and YFSETQ. This CDR3 region has 16 residues. V trimming: 4 bases; J trimming: 2 bases; junction bases outside the gene matches: 9. The CDR3 sequence: CASSTQPDRGTYEQYF. In DNA form, the CDR3 reads TGCGCCAGCAGCACGCAACCGGACAGGGGGACCTACGAGCAGTACTTC.

The chain links TRBV11-2 to TRBJ2-6; D gene ambiguous. The CDR3 loop spans 16 amino acids. Looked up from germline, CDR1 is SGHAT and CDR2 is FQNNGV. Trimming cost V 2 bases and J 0 bases, with 8 bases left between them. CDR3 DNA sequence: TGTGCCAGCAGCTTAAGCCAAGACTCTGGGGCCAACGTCCTGACTTTC. Amino acid sequence: CASSLSQDSGANVLTF.

This clone turned up a few times. J is TRBJ2-2 and V is TRBV11-1, with D uncertain. CDR3 length: 14 amino acids. V was shortened by 5 bases and J by 2 bases, with 9 bases between the two germline ends. The germline CDR1 and CDR2 sequences are SGHAT and FQDESV (reference sequence). CDR3 DNA sequence: TGTGCCAGCAGCCCTAGACCAAACACCGGGGAGCTGTTTTTT. Translating it yields CASSPRPNTGELFF.

This chain joins TRBV5-4 and TRBJ2-7, with TRBD2 matching over 7 bases. Germline V CDR1 and CDR2: SGHNT, YYREEE (reference sequence). The CDR3 is 13 residues long. V was clipped by 5 bases and J by 5 bases; unmatched bases: 7. CDR3 sequence reads: CASSRTTSDEQYF. The CDR3 bases are TGTGCCAGCAGTCGTACTACTAGCGACGAGCAGTACTTC.

The chain has TRBV7-3 and TRBJ2-7, with 9 bases that match TRBD2. This CDR3 has 14 amino acids. Germline-derived CDR1 and CDR2 are SGHTA and FQGTGA. V lost 0 bases and J lost 4; bases outside the gene matches: 1. The CDR3 nucleotides read TGTGCCAGCAGCTTAACTAGCGGGAGTTACGAGCAGTACTTC. It codes for CASSLTSGSYEQYF.

V usage is TRBV23-1 and J usage is TRBJ1-5; D gene unclear. TRBV23-1 is annotated as an ORF whose role is uncertain. The germline V and J ends were trimmed by 3 bases and 15 bases, with 18 bases remaining between them. The CDR3 is 13 amino acids. Here the CDR3 DNA reads TGCGCCAGCAGTCACTTCTCCGGGATTTACTGGCATTTT. Translated, it gives CASSHFSGIYWHF.

This clone has only a few counts. The chain recombines TRBV7-2 with TRBJ2-2, with D uncertain. V gave up 2 bases and J gave up 2 bases, with 3 bases separating them. This CDR3 comprises 13 residues. From germline, CDR1 is SGHTA and CDR2 FQGNSA. The CDR3 spells CASSLLNTGELFF. The DNA for the CDR3 is TGTGCCAGCAGCTTACTCAACACCGGGGAGCTGTTTTTT.

The CDR3 DNA reads TGTGCCACCGGTGCCCAAGAGACCCAGTACTTC. Its protein is CATGAQETQYF. The V call is TRBV5-4, the J call TRBJ2-5; D gene uncertain. Deletions cut 9 bases from V and 1 base from J, with 7 bases between. This CDR3 has 11 amino acids. Germline V gene data show CDR1 as SGHNT and CDR2 as YYREEE (reference sequence).

This chain connects TRBV28 to TRBJ2-5; weak D call: TRBD2 (5 bases). Germline lookup yields CDR1 MDHEN and CDR2 SYDVKM. The length of the CDR3 is 15 residues. V was pared by 7 bases and J by 1 base, with 16 bases between. The CDR3 loop reads CASKGSGAAQETQYF. In nucleotides, the CDR3 is TGTGCCAGCAAAGGATCCGGAGCGGCCCAAGAGACCCAGTACTTC.

This clone was seen a single time. CDR3 loop: CASSRTPGLAGVYEQYF. DNA of the CDR3: TGTGCCAGCAGCCGCACCCCGGGACTAGCGGGAGTCTACGAGCAGTACTTC. The chain employs TRBV7-6 and TRBJ2-7; 14 bases align to TRBD2. There are 17 residues in the CDR3. The ends lost 5 bases at V and 3 bases at J; junction bases unmatched: 9. Germline V gene sequence: CDR1 SGHVS, CDR2 FNYEAQ.

J is TRBJ2-5 and V is TRBV6-1; D perhaps matches TRBD2 (7 bases). The CDR3 spans 14 residues. Germline V gene lookup returns CDR1 MNHNS and CDR2 SASEGT. The V end lost 10 bases, the J end lost 2 bases, and 17 bases lay between the germline ends. This CDR3 reads CAIYQGGGQETQYF. The DNA for the CDR3 is TGTGCCATCTACCAAGGGGGGGGGCAAGAGACCCAGTACTTC.

V usage is TRBV30 and J usage is TRBJ1-1; D gene uncertain. The V gene's germline CDR1 is GTSNPN and CDR2 SVGIG (reference sequence). The CDR3 covers 11 residues. Trimming shortened V by 0 bases and J by 11 bases, and 10 bases separated the two germline ends. The CDR3 reads CAWSVFELAFF. In nucleotides, the CDR3 is TGTGCCTGGAGTGTATTTGAGTTGGCTTTCTTT.

This chain connects TRBV29-1 to TRBJ1-5; the D gene is possibly TRBD1 (6 bases). The CDR3 runs 13 residues. Trimming shortened V by 4 bases and J by 3 bases, and 10 bases separated the two germline ends. Germline V gene sequence: CDR1 SQVTM, CDR2 ANQGSEA. This chain's CDR3 is CSVGGPDNQPQHF. Written as DNA, the CDR3 is TGCAGCGTTGGGGGGCCGGACAATCAGCCCCAGCATTTT.

The gene calls are TRBV2 and TRBJ2-1, with D maybe TRBD2 (6 bases). The germline V gene has CDR1 SNHLY and CDR2 FYNNEI. This CDR3 comprises 16 residues. The V and J ends lost 8 bases and 8 bases respectively, with 25 bases between them. The CDR3, as DNA: TGTGCCAGCTCACCACCTCCGGGACTCAGCGAGGATGAGCAGTTCTTC. This sequence encodes CASSPPPGLSEDEQFF.

V is TRBV5-1 and J is TRBJ2-7; 9 bases match TRBD1. The ends lost 4 bases at V and 6 bases at J; junction bases unmatched: 2. This CDR3 region has 12 residues. Germline CDR1 is SGHRS and CDR2 is YFSETQ. CDR3 DNA: TGCGCCAGCAGCATGGACAGGGGCGAGCAGTACTTC. As protein: CASSMDRGEQYF.

This clone appeared a few times. CDR3 region: CASSLVGLMGNEQFF. DNA of the CDR3: TGTGCCAGCAGCTTAGTGGGACTAATGGGCAATGAGCAGTTCTTC. This sequence joins TRBV7-2 and TRBJ2-1; TRBD2 agrees at 7 bases. Germline assignment: CDR1 SGHTA and CDR2 FQGNSA. The CDR3 is 15 residues long. The trim removed 1 base at V and 6 bases at J, leaving 6 bases unmatched.

V is TRBV5-1 and J is TRBJ2-1; D gene ambiguous. Trimming cost V 0 bases and J 5 bases, with 6 bases left between them. The CDR3 extends over 13 amino acids. Germline V gene data show CDR1 as SGHRS and CDR2 as YFSETQ. The CDR3, as DNA: TGCGCCAGCAGCTTGGTTCCTAACAATGAGCAGTTCTTC. Translated, it gives CASSLVPNNEQFF.

This clone appeared a few times. The rearrangement joins TRBV18 to TRBJ1-5, with D unclear. The CDR3 is made up of 13 amino acids. Germline-derived CDR1 and CDR2 are KGHSH and LQKENI. V lost 2 bases and J lost 5, with 7 bases in between. This chain's CDR3 is CASSPGRDQPQHF. The CDR3 bases are TGTGCCAGCTCACCAGGGAGGGATCAGCCCCAGCATTTT.

The DNA of the CDR3 is TGTGCCAGCAGCGATGACGGAACAGCGGGCCCAGATACGCAGTATTTT. It is translated as CASSDDGTAGPDTQYF. J is TRBJ2-3 and V is TRBV11-2, with D possibly TRBD2 on 6 matching bases. This CDR3 is 16 amino acids long. CDR1 and CDR2 from the germline V gene are SGHAT and FQNNGV. V lost 5 bases and J lost 4, with 19 bases in between.

J is TRBJ2-7 and V is TRBV28; no reliable D call. CDR1 and CDR2 from the germline V gene are MDHEN and SYDVKM. The CDR3 runs to 14 residues. The ends were cut back, 6 bases at V and 0 bases at J, with 12 bases in the middle. The CDR3 DNA sequence: TGTGCCAGCAGACCGGGTGGCAGCTCCTACGAGCAGTACTTC. This codes for CASRPGGSSYEQYF.

This clone was detected a few times. The chain employs TRBV28 and TRBJ1-5, with 9 bases lining up with TRBD1. V gave up 7 bases and J gave up 2 bases; unmatched junction bases: 9. The CDR3 extends over 16 amino acids. Germline CDR1 reads MDHEN; CDR2 reads SYDVKM. CDR3 protein: CASKPATGGRNQPQHF. The CDR3 region has the DNA TGTGCCAGCAAGCCGGCGACAGGGGGACGCAATCAGCCCCAGCATTTT. The whole variable domain, filled in from reference TRBV28 and TRBJ1-5, reads DVKVTQSSRYLVKRTGEKVFLECVQDMDHENMFWYRQDPGLGLRLIYFSYDVKMKEKGDIPEGYSVSREKKERFSLILESASTNQTSMYLCASKPATGGRNQPQHFGDGTRLSIL.

This chain links TRBV9 with TRBJ2-1; 9 bases align to TRBD2. CDR3 size: 14 residues. Germline values: CDR1 SGDLS, CDR2 YYNGEE. J gave up 2 bases and V 7 bases, and 4 bases lay outside the gene matches. CDR3 nucleotides: TGTGCCAGCCGTAGCGGGAGCCCCTACAATGAGCAGTTCTTC. It codes for CASRSGSPYNEQFF.

The V call is TRBV5-1, the J call TRBJ2-1; TRBD2 agrees at 10 bases. The CDR3 covers 15 residues. The J segment lost 9 bases and the V segment lost 2 bases, leaving 8 bases of the junction unmatched. From germline, CDR1 is SGHRS and CDR2 YFSETQ. CDR3 nucleotides: TGCGCCAGCAGCTTTCTAGCGGGAGCATTCGGTGAGCAGTTCTTC. Translating it yields CASSFLAGAFGEQFF.

The genes are TRBV5-5 and TRBJ2-7; TRBD1 matches 7 bases. From germline, CDR1 is SGHKS and CDR2 YYEKEE (reference sequence). This CDR3 has 13 residues. V was clipped by 3 bases and J by 2 bases; unmatched bases: 2. CDR3 nucleotides: TGTGCCAGCAGCTCACAGGGGCCCTACGAGCAGTACTTC. It is translated as CASSSQGPYEQYF.